This record concerns one T cell receptor (beta chain) sequence. Each single cDNA molecule received a unique molecular identifier. TCRdb independently ran MiXCR on the 5' RACE reads; one entry per CDR3 protein. The sample consists of around 98,000 distinct CDR3 sequences, roughly 9.6% of them appearing once. The sample comes from a study of early T cells in non-severe SARS-CoV-2 infection. Overall study context: The chains were unpaired, and the sequenced material was bulk RNA from unsorted whole blood.

Trimming took 6 bases from V and 0 from J, leaving 9 bases between them. CDR3 length: 13 residues. The chain carries TRBV12-3 or TRBV12-4 and TRBJ2-7, with D possibly matching TRBD2 (5 bases). Material for sequencing was whole blood. This sequence was found in an adult who was a healthcare worker with PCR-confirmed SARS-CoV-2 infection or an uninfected control (not recorded which). The CDR3 DNA follows: TGTGCCAGCAGGCGGGCCGGCTCCTACGAGCAGTACTTC. Protein product: CASRRAGSYEQYF.